The 31 T cell receptor beta chains listed next were all sequenced from one sample in a study of cytomegalovirus exposure and HLA in healthy donors. Researchers ran the PCR with 60 Vbeta and 13 Jbeta primers. The method was immunoSEQ multiplex PCR; TCRdb's version includes in-frame clones alone and lacks a portion of them. Counted here are 130,000 to 150,000 clones, approximately 78% occurring once; the ten biggest clones make up about 2.5%. Sequenced sample: PBMCs. These receptors were obtained from a woman younger than 30 in good health and CMV-seropositive.

The chain uses TRBV6-1 and TRBJ2-7; tentative D call: TRBD1 (6 bases). Looked up from germline, CDR1 is MNHNS and CDR2 is SASEGT. This CDR3 is built from 14 residues. V lost 6 bases and J lost 6, with 18 bases in between. The CDR3 DNA reads TGTGCCAGCAGATCGACAGGAAGGGCGTCCGAGCAGTACTTC. Residues: CASRSTGRASEQYF.

V and J are TRBV28 and TRBJ1-2; no reliable D call. The V and J ends lost 6 bases and 6 bases respectively, with 8 bases between them. The CDR3 runs to 11 residues. Germline CDR1 and CDR2: MDHEN and SYDVKM. DNA for the CDR3: TGTGCCAGCAGGGGTGACAATGGCTACACCTTC. Amino acids: CASRGDNGYTF.

This chain connects TRBV6-5 to TRBJ2-7; tentative D call: TRBD1 (6 bases). The V end lost 4 bases, the J end lost 0 bases, and 10 bases lay between the germline ends. Per germline, CDR1 MNHEY and CDR2 SVGAGI. CDR3 length: 14 amino acids. The CDR3 spells CASSSTGSSYEQYF. The CDR3 bases are TGTGCCAGCAGTTCCACAGGGAGCTCCTACGAGCAGTACTTC.

The CDR3 region is CASSPQGPRRNTEAFF. DNA of the CDR3: TGTGCCAGCAGTCCGCAGGGGCCACGCAGGAACACTGAAGCTTTCTTT. The chain links TRBV6-6 to TRBJ1-1; maybe TRBD1 (6 bases). Trimming left V 5 bases short and J 1 base short, with 17 bases between. CDR1 MNHNY and CDR2 SVGAGI come from the germline V gene (reference sequence). This CDR3 region has 16 residues.

This clone is a singleton in its sample. The chain carries TRBV2 and TRBJ2-3; 9 positions match TRBD1. This CDR3 is 15 amino acids long. The V gene's germline CDR1 is SNHLY and CDR2 FYNNEI. Trimming at V came to 6 bases and at J to 3 bases, leaving 7 bases not matched to a gene. CDR3 coding DNA: TGTGCCAGCAGCCCGTTGGGGACAGGGACAGATACGCAGTATTTT. Translating gives CASSPLGTGTDTQYF. The complete variable domain, with remaining parts taken from reference TRBV2 and TRBJ2-3, reads EPEVTQTPSHQVTQMGQEVILRCVPISNHLYFYWYRQILGQKVEFLVSFYNNEISEKSEIFDDQFSVERPDGSNFTLKIRSTKLEDSAMYFCASSPLGTGTDTQYFGPGTRLTVL.

This chain joins TRBV6-6 and TRBJ2-5; 8 bases agree with TRBD1. CDR3 size: 13 residues. The germline gives CDR1 MNHNY, CDR2 SVGAGI (reference sequence). Germline trimming cut 6 bases from V and 3 bases from J; bases unmatched to any gene: 3. The CDR3 region has the DNA TGTGCCAGCAGAGAGACAGGGGAAGAGACCCAGTACTTC. It translates to CASRETGEETQYF.

V and J are TRBV2 and TRBJ1-1; no definite D call. This CDR3 region has 12 residues. Trimming removed 4 bases from V and 5 bases from J, with 8 bases in between. Germline values: CDR1 SNHLY, CDR2 FYNNEI. This chain's CDR3 is CASSARRTEAFF. As DNA, the CDR3 is TGTGCCAGCAGTGCGAGGCGGACTGAAGCTTTCTTT.

The rearrangement joins TRBV5-5 to TRBJ2-1; 8 bases are shared with TRBD1. V trimming: 6 bases; J trimming: 0 bases; junction bases outside the gene matches: 14. The CDR3 contains 18 residues. Germline V CDR1 and CDR2: SGHKS, YYEKEE (reference sequence). CDR3 coding DNA: TGTGCCAGCACCCTGGGCGCCTCCGGGACAGGCTCCTACAATGAGCAGTTCTTC. This sequence encodes CASTLGASGTGSYNEQFF.

V usage is TRBV5-6 and J usage is TRBJ2-7; 10 positions agree with TRBD1. CDR1 and CDR2 from the germline V gene are SGHDT and YYEEEE. The CDR3 consists of 16 residues. J was trimmed by 3 bases and V by 3 bases; bases with no gene match: 9. CDR3 DNA sequence: TGTGCCAGCAGCTCGGGGGACAGGGGAGTGGACTACGAGCAGTACTTC. Its protein product is CASSSGDRGVDYEQYF.

The rearrangement uses TRBV5-6 and TRBJ2-7; 10 bases map to TRBD1. The germline V gene has CDR1 SGHDT and CDR2 YYEEEE. There are 15 residues in the CDR3. Unmatched junction bases numbered 7, after V lost 1 base and J lost 6 bases. This CDR3 reads CASSLQGQGSREQYF. The CDR3 DNA follows: TGTGCCAGCAGCTTGCAGGGACAGGGGTCCCGCGAGCAGTACTTC.

V usage is TRBV6-6 and J usage is TRBJ1-5; D unresolved. Germline loops: CDR1 MNHNY, CDR2 SVGAGI (reference sequence). The ends were cut back, 4 bases at V and 4 bases at J, with 8 bases in the middle. The CDR3 has 13 amino acids. CDR3 sequence: CASSLRGNQPQHF. The CDR3 region has the DNA TGTGCCAGCAGTTTACGAGGGAATCAGCCCCAGCATTTT.

This chain links TRBV6-4 with TRBJ2-3; TRBD2 agrees at 8 bases. Per the germline V gene, CDR1 is MRHNA and CDR2 is SNTAGT. Trimming removed 0 bases from V and 4 bases from J; junction bases left unmatched: 0. The CDR3 has 14 residues. The CDR3 DNA follows: TGTGCCAGCAGTGACTCGACTAGCGCAGATACGCAGTATTTT. Translation gives CASSDSTSADTQYF.

V is TRBV5-4 and J is TRBJ2-1; 9 bases are shared with TRBD2. CDR1 is SGHNT and CDR2 is YYREEE in the germline V gene (reference sequence). This CDR3 contains 16 residues. The V gene end was trimmed by 3 bases and the J gene end by 4 bases; junction bases not matched to a gene: 8. The CDR3 coding sequence is TGTGCCAGCAGCTCCGTGGGTAGCGGGGGTTACAATGAGCAGTTCTTC. Amino acid sequence: CASSSVGSGGYNEQFF.

This chain links TRBV7-9 with TRBJ2-1, with D possibly being TRBD1 (6 bases). Germline V gene sequence: CDR1 SEHNR, CDR2 FQNEAQ (reference sequence). The CDR3 length is 12 residues. V was clipped by 5 bases and J by 7 bases, with 9 bases between them. Here the CDR3 reads CASSLQGNEQFF. The CDR3 DNA follows: TGTGCCAGCAGCCTACAGGGTAATGAGCAGTTCTTC.

The chain combines TRBV4-1 with TRBJ1-3, with D tentatively TRBD1 (6 bases). V dropped 6 bases and J dropped 4 bases, with 16 bases sitting between them. The CDR3 contains 15 residues. CDR1 and CDR2 from the germline V gene are MGHRA and YSYEKL. CDR3 in amino acids: CASRGLTGRGNTIYF. For the CDR3, the DNA is TGCGCCAGCAGGGGGTTAACAGGGCGCGGAAACACCATATATTTT.

CDR3 in amino acids: CASSFPEQGRDYGYTF. The CDR3 DNA follows: TGTGCCAGCAGTTTCCCGGAGCAGGGGCGCGACTATGGCTACACCTTC. This rearrangement joins TRBV27 to TRBJ1-2, with D possibly matching TRBD1 (6 bases). CDR1 MNHEY and CDR2 SMNVEV come from the germline V gene (reference sequence). The CDR3 totals 16 residues. The V end was cut by 3 bases, the J end by 3 bases, with 17 bases between.

V and J are TRBV21-1 and TRBJ1-2; the table's D call TRBD1 went unverified against the DNA. TRBV21-1 is a recognized pseudogene. The CDR3 contains 16 residues. CDR3 amino acids: CASSKVKTGPLGGYTF. In nucleotides, the CDR3 is TGTGCCAGCAGCAAAGTGAAGACAGGACCTCTCGGCGGCTACACCTTC.

This chain connects TRBV6-4 to TRBJ2-3; TRBD2 aligns across 10 bases. The CDR3 totals 14 residues. The V and J ends lost 4 bases and 4 bases, in that order; junction bases with no gene match: 2. From germline, CDR1 is MRHNA and CDR2 SNTAGT. The CDR3 DNA reads as TGTGCCAGCAGTGGGAGCGGGGGGGCAGATACGCAGTATTTT. Translating it yields CASSGSGGADTQYF.

The chain is built from TRBV5-4 and TRBJ2-3; 13 nucleotides align to TRBD2. Losses at the gene ends were 2 bases for V and 2 bases for J; bases not matched to a gene: 5. The CDR3 has 17 amino acids. Germline V lookup: CDR1 SGHNT, CDR2 YYREEE (reference sequence). The CDR3 DNA reads TGTGCCAGCAGCTTCGGACTAGCGGGGGCCGTCACAGATACGCAGTATTTT. Its protein is CASSFGLAGAVTDTQYF.

Concerning this clone: A junction end diverges from the germline sequence, so it may reflect a read error. The sample has other DNA sequences that encode this CDR3 too. J is TRBJ2-1 and V is TRBV5-6; 10 bases are a match to TRBD1. This CDR3 region has 17 residues. The V gene's germline CDR1 is SGHDT and CDR2 YYEEEE. The CDR3 loop is CASSLETGGQSYNEQFF. As DNA, the CDR3 is TGCGCCAGCAGCTTGGAGACAGGGGGCCAGTCCTACAATGAGCAGTTCTTC. The whole variable domain, remainder taken from reference TRBV5-6 and TRBJ2-1, is DAGVTQSPTHLIKTRGQQVTLRCSPKSGHDTVSWYQQALGQGPQFIFQYYEEEERQRGNFPDRFSGHQFPNYSSELNVNALLLGDSALYLCASSLETGGQSYNEQFFGPGTRLTVL.

J is TRBJ1-5 and V is TRBV6-5, with D unresolved. CDR3 length equals 15 residues. V was trimmed by 0 bases and J by 1 base, leaving 7 bases between them. Germline V CDR1 and CDR2: MNHEY, SVGAGI. In DNA form, the CDR3 reads TGTGCCAGCAGTTACTCGAGGTCCAGCAATCAGCCCCAGCATTTT. This gives the protein CASSYSRSSNQPQHF.

The chain combines TRBV28 with TRBJ2-7, with TRBD1 identical over 11 bases. Germline-derived CDR1 and CDR2 are MDHEN and SYDVKM. V lost 10 bases to trimming and J lost 2 bases; unmatched junction nucleotides: 10. The CDR3 runs to 15 residues. The CDR3 is CATTRTGGMAYEQYF. Written as DNA, the CDR3 is TGTGCCACGACTCGGACAGGGGGCATGGCCTACGAGCAGTACTTC.

This clone appeared a single time. The chain has TRBV2 and TRBJ1-4; 9 nucleotides line up with TRBD1. This CDR3 spans 16 amino acids. The trim removed 6 bases at V and 2 bases at J, leaving 7 bases unmatched. The V gene's germline CDR1 is SNHLY and CDR2 FYNNEI. The CDR3 DNA follows: TGTGCCAGCAGAGACCCCACAGGGGGCACTAATGAAAAACTGTTTTTT. Translating gives CASRDPTGGTNEKLFF.

The chain recombines TRBV7-9 with TRBJ1-6; 8 nucleotides match TRBD1. V trimming: 5 bases; J trimming: 11 bases; junction bases outside the gene matches: 5. CDR3 length equals 13 residues. CDR1 and CDR2 (germline): SEHNR, FQNEAQ (reference sequence). The CDR3 here is CASSPGQGTPLHF. CDR3 coding DNA: TGTGCCAGCAGCCCCGGACAGGGCACACCCCTCCACTTT.

V gene TRBV5-1 combines with J gene TRBJ2-1, with D possibly matching TRBD1 (6 bases). The germline V gene has CDR1 SGHRS and CDR2 YFSETQ. This CDR3 comprises 12 residues. The V end was cut by 4 bases, the J end by 8 bases, with 10 bases between. The CDR3 protein is CASSRDIYEQFF. The CDR3 coding sequence is TGCGCCAGCAGCCGGGACATCTATGAGCAGTTCTTC.

The CDR3 protein is CASSLRLRTNSNQPQHF. The CDR3 DNA is TGTGCCAGCAGTCTCCGACTCAGAACTAATAGCAATCAGCCCCAGCATTTT. The rearrangement uses TRBV2 and TRBJ1-5; D unclear. V dropped 5 bases and J dropped 0 bases, with 17 bases sitting between them. Looked up from germline, CDR1 is SNHLY and CDR2 is FYNNEI. The CDR3 consists of 17 residues.

A remark on this clone: An end of the junction differs from the germline gene, which may be a read error. Additional DNA sequences in this sample encode the identical CDR3. V and J are TRBV6-1 and TRBJ2-7; TRBD1 aligns across 10 bases. The CDR3 runs 14 residues. CDR1 is MNHNS and CDR2 is SASEGT in the germline V gene. As DNA, the CDR3 is TGTGCCAGCGGCACCGGGACAGGGGACTACGAGCAATACTTC. It specifies CASGTGTGDYEQYF.

This clone has just a few counts. This sequence joins TRBV6-6 and TRBJ1-2, with 7 nucleotides matching TRBD1. Germline CDR1 reads MNHNY; CDR2 reads SVGAGI (reference sequence). The CDR3 is made up of 13 amino acids. V shed 5 bases and J 6 bases; nucleotides not matched to a gene: 6. In DNA form, the CDR3 reads TGTGCCAGCAGTCGGACGACAGGGAATGGCTACACCTTC. Protein sequence: CASSRTTGNGYTF.

V usage is TRBV11-2 and J usage is TRBJ1-5; possibly TRBD1 for D (6 bases). The CDR3 sequence is 16 residues long. Germline V CDR1 and CDR2: SGHAT, FQNNGV. V lost 2 bases to trimming and J lost 1 base, with 12 bases between them. The CDR3 nucleotides read TGTGCCAGCAGCTTACGCGTAGGGGGAAGCAATCAGCCCCAGCATTTT. Translating gives CASSLRVGGSNQPQHF. The full variable domain, with the rest looked up from reference TRBV11-2 and TRBJ1-5, is EAGVAQSPRYKIIEKRQSVAFWCNPISGHATLYWYQQILGQGPKLLIQFQNNGVVDDSQLPKDRFSAERLKGVDSTLKIQPAKLEDSAVYLCASSLRVGGSNQPQHFGDGTRLSIL.

The V gene is TRBV27, the J gene TRBJ2-2, with 8 bases matching TRBD1. This CDR3 spans 15 amino acids. V trimming: 4 bases; J trimming: 3 bases; junction bases outside the gene matches: 4. Germline CDR1 reads MNHEY; CDR2 reads SMNVEV (reference sequence). The CDR3 region has the DNA TGTGCCAGCAGTTGGGGGGACAGGTACACCGGGGAGCTGTTTTTT. This codes for CASSWGDRYTGELFF.

With respect to this clone: In the same sample, other DNA sequences code for this CDR3. The chain combines TRBV29-1 with TRBJ2-2, with D possibly being TRBD2 (7 bases). Between the trimmed V and J ends, which lost 5 bases and 6 bases, there was a span of 10 bases. The CDR3 sequence is 12 residues long. Germline CDR1 reads SQVTM; CDR2 reads ANQGSEA. The CDR3, as DNA: TGCAGCGTTCGAGGGGGGGCCGGGGAGCTGTTTTTT. Amino acids: CSVRGGAGELFF.